These 15 T cell receptor beta chains originate from one sample sequenced in a study of T-cell memory formation after mild COVID-19. A single record per CDR3 protein comes from TCRdb applying MiXCR to the 5' RACE reads. This repertoire shows hundreds of thousands of distinct CDR3 sequences, about 20% found once; its top ten account for 12%. The sample consisted of PBMCs or a T cell subset sorted from them (not recorded which). The receptors shown here come from an adult woman who had mild COVID-19 (a few samples of this study predate the infection). Cell type and time point are not known.

The table lists this clonotype with many counts. The chain combines TRBV5-6 with TRBJ2-3, with TRBD2 identical over 11 bases. This CDR3 spans 16 amino acids. V was pared by 0 bases and J by 4 bases, with 4 bases of the junction left unmatched. CDR1 and CDR2 (germline): SGHDT, YYEEEE. This CDR3 reads CASSLETSGISDTQYF. CDR3 coding DNA: TGTGCCAGCAGCTTGGAGACTAGCGGGATATCAGATACGCAGTATTTT.

This clonotype was counted a few times. This sequence joins TRBV12-3 or TRBV12-4 and TRBJ2-1, with D tentatively TRBD2 (6 bases). V lost 3 bases and J 6 bases, leaving 12 bases between the germline ends. This CDR3 spans 14 amino acids. The CDR3, as DNA: TGTGCCAGCAGTTTTTTGGGGGGAGGCAATGAGCAGTTCTTC. It translates to CASSFLGGGNEQFF.

This clonotype was seen more than once but under ten times. This chain uses TRBV7-8 with TRBJ1-3, with a tentative D call TRBD1 (6 bases). V was pared by 1 base and J by 3 bases, with 10 bases between. CDR3 length equals 15 residues. The germline V gene encodes CDR1 SGHVS and CDR2 FQNEAQ. The CDR3 sequence is CASSLVGTIGNTIYF. The DNA of the CDR3 is TGTGCCAGCAGCTTAGTGGGGACAATTGGAAACACCATATATTTT.

This clonotype was found many times. The chain recombines TRBV14 with TRBJ1-1, with D uncertain. Germline-derived CDR1 and CDR2 are SGHDN and FVKESK. V lost 0 bases, J lost 5 bases, and 13 bases lay in between. The CDR3 length is 15 residues. DNA of the CDR3: TGTGCCAGCAGCCAAGATCTTACGCGGGCAACTGAAGCTTTCTTT. Amino acids: CASSQDLTRATEAFF.

The V gene is TRBV6-2 or TRBV6-3, the J gene TRBJ1-5; 10 bases are a match to TRBD1. The CDR3 is 16 amino acids. V was clipped by 6 bases and J by 4 bases; unmatched bases: 9. CDR1 and CDR2 (germline): MNHEY, SVGEGT. As DNA, the CDR3 is TGTGCCAGCAGGGCGACCGGGACAGGGGAAAATCAGCCCCAGCATTTT. This gives the protein CASRATGTGENQPQHF.

This clonotype has just a few counts. The chain is built from TRBV19 and TRBJ1-1; D remains unclear. The V end was cut by 4 bases, the J end by 0 bases, with 15 bases between. This CDR3 region has 16 residues. In germline, CDR1 is LNHDA, CDR2 SQIVND (reference sequence). The chain's CDR3 is CASSTDPRQMNTEAFF. CDR3 in DNA: TGTGCCAGTAGTACGGACCCGAGACAAATGAACACTGAAGCTTTCTTT. The full variable domain, rest sourced from reference TRBV19 and TRBJ1-1, is DGGITQSPKYLFRKEGQNVTLSCEQNLNHDAMYWYRQDPGQGLRLIYYSQIVNDFQKGDIAEGYSVSREKKESFPLTVTSAQKNPTAFYLCASSTDPRQMNTEAFFGQGTRLTVV.

This clonotype has a handful of counts. This chain joins TRBV7-9 and TRBJ2-5, with a weak D call TRBD2 (6 bases). The germline CDR1 and CDR2 sequences are SEHNR and FQNEAQ (reference sequence). The CDR3 is 14 residues long. V dropped 6 bases and J dropped 1 base, with 12 bases sitting between them. The CDR3 region has the DNA TGTGCCAGCAGTATCCGGGACTTCCAAGAGACCCAGTACTTC. This sequence encodes CASSIRDFQETQYF.

The chain is built from TRBV6-5 and TRBJ2-7; D is perhaps TRBD2 (6 bases). V dropped 2 bases and J dropped 0 bases, with 11 bases sitting between them. In germline, CDR1 is MNHEY, CDR2 SVGAGI. The CDR3 is 15 residues long. The CDR3 DNA reads as TGTGCCAGCAGTTACGGCGGGGCCGACTCCTACGAGCAGTACTTC. Encoded protein: CASSYGGADSYEQYF.

This clonotype was seen more than once but under ten times. The chain joins TRBV20-1 to TRBJ1-2; D unresolved. Germline V gene data show CDR1 as DFQATT and CDR2 as SNEGSKA (reference sequence). The CDR3 runs to 13 residues. V lost 5 bases and J 4 bases, leaving 14 bases between the germline ends. The CDR3 coding sequence is TGCAGTGCTGGAGGGCCGTTAGGCTATGGCTACACCTTC. Its translation is CSAGGPLGYGYTF.

This clonotype showed up many times. The rearrangement joins TRBV12-3 or TRBV12-4 to TRBJ1-1; no clear D. V was shortened by 5 bases and J by 0 bases, with 4 bases between the two germline ends. This CDR3 comprises 12 residues. This CDR3 is CASSTMNTEAFF. CDR3 coding DNA: TGTGCCAGCAGTACTATGAACACTGAAGCTTTCTTT.

This clonotype was counted only a few times. The V call is TRBV15, the J call TRBJ2-1; D remains unclear. The germline V and J ends were trimmed by 4 bases and 3 bases, with 7 bases remaining between them. CDR3 length equals 13 residues. Germline V gives CDR1 LNHNV, CDR2 YYDKDF (reference sequence). CDR3 sequence: CATSTDRYNEQFF. CDR3 sequence (DNA): TGTGCCACCAGCACCGACCGCTACAATGAGCAGTTCTTC.

The chain carries TRBV12-3 or TRBV12-4 and TRBJ2-2, with 7 positions matching TRBD1. With 7 bases clipped from V and 4 bases from J, the junction kept 3 bases outside the gene matches. The CDR3 extends over 13 amino acids. This CDR3 is CASKPGGTGELFF. In nucleotides, the CDR3 is TGTGCCAGCAAACCAGGGGGCACCGGGGAGCTGTTTTTT.

The chain joins TRBV27 to TRBJ2-7; maybe TRBD2 (7 bases). The V and J ends lost 3 bases and 1 base respectively, with 13 bases between them. Germline CDR1 and CDR2: MNHEY and SMNVEV (reference sequence). This CDR3 comprises 15 residues. Written as DNA, the CDR3 is TGTGCCAGCAGTTTCGGGGGGCAGGGGTCCTACGAGCAGTACTTC. This codes for CASSFGGQGSYEQYF.

This clonotype showed up just a few times. CDR3 coding DNA: TGTGCCAGCAGCGCCACGCGAGAGGGAGTTATGGGGCGGGAGACCCAGTACTTC. It encodes CASSATREGVMGRETQYF. The chain joins TRBV9 to TRBJ2-5; D is tentatively TRBD1 or TRBD2 (5 bases each). CDR1 and CDR2 (germline): SGDLS, YYNGEE. With 3 bases removed from V and 5 bases from J, the gap between germline ends came to 26 bases. CDR3 length: 18 amino acids.

Concerning this clonotype itself: One end of the junction is discordant with germline, which a read error may explain. The J gene is TRBJ2-7, the V gene TRBV2; 7 bases fit TRBD2. Germline CDR1 SNHLY, CDR2 FYNNEI. CDR3 length: 15 amino acids. The DNA of the CDR3 is TGTGCCAGCACTGAAGGGACTTGGGGCGGGAGCGAGCAGTACTTC. As protein: CASTEGTWGGSEQYF.